Below, 9 T cell receptor beta chains from the same sample are listed, as sequenced in a study of molecular identifiers for immune sequencing clone quantification. MiXCR was run by TCRdb on the PCR reads, yielding one entry per CDR3 protein. The sample consists of about 630,000 distinct CDR3 sequences, less than 30% of them appearing once. Sequencing was performed on naive CD8+ T cells from blood, with Jurkat cell RNA spiked in. Stated subset: FACS-sorted CD8+CD4-CCR7+CD45RA+ naive T cells. The receptor source for this set is a human donor in good health. Some libraries in this study had Jurkat cell RNA spiked in.

Regarding this clonotype: A much larger clone differs from this one at a single base, so this may be a read error. This sequence joins TRBV18 and TRBJ1-1, with TRBD1 identical over 7 bases. The germline V gene encodes CDR1 KGHSH and CDR2 LQKENI. This CDR3 contains 13 residues. The CDR3 sequence is CASSPGQATAAFF. The CDR3 region has the DNA TGTGCCAGCTCACCAGGACAGGCGACTGCAGCTTTCTTT. Combining the CDR3 with reference TRBV18 and TRBJ1-1 gives the whole variable domain NAGVMQNPRHLVRRRGQEARLRCSPMKGHSHVYWYRQLPEEGLKFMVYLQKENIIDESGMPKERFSAEFPKEGPSILRIQQVVRGDSAAYFCASSPGQATAAFFGQGTRLTVV.

This clonotype was detected many times. The chain links TRBV29-1 to TRBJ2-7; the D gene is possibly TRBD1 (5 bases). V was trimmed by 5 bases and J by 3 bases, leaving 20 bases between them. The germline CDR1 and CDR2 sequences are SQVTM and ANQGSEA. This CDR3 is built from 15 residues. The CDR3 sequence is CSVFYDKGVVYEQYF. The CDR3 DNA sequence: TGCAGCGTTTTCTACGACAAAGGGGTTGTCTACGAGCAGTACTTC.

Remarks on this clonotype: A clone one base away is much larger, so this may be a read error. The chain is built from TRBV7-9 and TRBJ1-1; D gene unclear. The V gene's germline CDR1 is SEHNR and CDR2 FQNEAQ (reference sequence). With 1 base removed from V and 5 bases from J, the gap between germline ends came to 11 bases. The CDR3 loop spans 14 amino acids. This chain's CDR3 is CASSLVSTGTEAFF. The CDR3 DNA reads TGTGCCAGCAGCTTAGTTTCCACTGGGACTGAAGCTTTCTTT. The complete variable domain, with remaining parts taken from reference TRBV7-9 and TRBJ1-1, reads DTGVSQNPRHKITKRGQNVTFRCDPISEHNRLYWYRQTLGQGPEFLTYFQNEAQLEKSRLLSDRFSAERPKGSFSTLEIQRTEQGDSAMYLCASSLVSTGTEAFFGQGTRLTVV.

Turning to this clonotype: Possible read error: a much larger clone is one base away. The chain joins TRBV7-9 to TRBJ2-3; 8 nucleotides agree with TRBD1. The CDR3 has 16 residues. Germline V gene sequence: CDR1 SEHNR, CDR2 FQNEAQ (reference sequence). Unmatched junction bases numbered 9, after V lost 5 bases and J lost 2 bases. The CDR3 DNA reads as TGTGCCAGCAGCGTCGCAGGGGGCAAGGACACAGATACGCAGTATTTT. Translated: CASSVAGGKDTDTQYF. The full variable domain, with the rest looked up from reference TRBV7-9 and TRBJ2-3, is DTGVSQNPRHKITKRGQNVTFRCDPISEHNRLYWYRQTLGQGPEFLTYFQNEAQLEKSRLLSDRFSAERPKGSFSTLEIQRTEQGDSAMYLCASSVAGGKDTDTQYFGPGTRLTVL.

In this sample, this clonotype turned up once. Just one base apart from a much larger clone, this may be a read error. The CDR3 spells CASSSWGQPRHF. For the CDR3, the DNA is TGTGCCAGCAGTTCTTGGGGTCAGCCCCGGCATTTT. The chain carries TRBV12-3 or TRBV12-4 and TRBJ1-5; no clear D gene. This CDR3 comprises 12 residues.

With regard to this clonotype: Since a much larger clone is just one base distant, this may be a read error. The chain recombines TRBV20-1 with TRBJ2-7, with unresolved D. Germline CDR1 and CDR2: DFQATT and SNEGSKA (reference sequence). The V and J ends lost 6 bases and 6 bases respectively, with 18 bases between them. The CDR3 totals 13 residues. CDR3 nucleotides: TGCAGTGCGGACCGGACCGGTGGGGTCGAGCAGTACTTC. It codes for CSADRTGGVEQYF.

This clonotype has ten or more counts. The chain is built from TRBV25-1 and TRBJ1-5, with a possible D match to TRBD1 (6 bases). CDR1 is MGHDK, CDR2 SYGVNS, per germline. Trimming shortened V by 1 base and J by 7 bases, and 17 bases separated the two germline ends. The CDR3 length is 16 residues. CDR3 amino acids: CASSESGAGAQQPQHF. The CDR3 nucleotides read TGTGCCAGCAGTGAATCGGGCGCGGGGGCGCAACAGCCCCAGCATTTT.

As for this clonotype: The conserved closing phenylalanine or tryptophan is absent in this CDR3, likely reflecting a read error. The chain couples TRBV30 to TRBJ2-3; D tentatively reads TRBD1 or TRBD2 (5 bases each). The CDR3 loop spans 15 amino acids. V was shortened by 4 bases and J by 1 base, with 15 bases between the two germline ends. Germline V gene data show CDR1 as GTSNPN and CDR2 as SVGIG (reference sequence). The CDR3 DNA is TGTGCCTGGACCTTCTTGGGGACGGGCACAGATACGCAGTATCTT. Residues: CAWTFLGTGTDTQYL.

The CDR3 is CASSDPEGLAYTGELFF. In DNA form, the CDR3 reads TGTGCCAGCAGTGACCCCGAGGGACTAGCTTACACCGGGGAGCTGTTTTTT. This chain connects TRBV2 to TRBJ2-2; 9 nucleotides align to TRBD2. Unmatched junction bases numbered 8, after V lost 3 bases and J lost 3 bases. Germline V gene data show CDR1 as SNHLY and CDR2 as FYNNEI. The CDR3 runs to 17 residues. Full variable domain (missing parts from reference TRBV2 and TRBJ2-2): EPEVTQTPSHQVTQMGQEVILRCVPISNHLYFYWYRQILGQKVEFLVSFYNNEISEKSEIFDDQFSVERPDGSNFTLKIRSTKLEDSAMYFCASSDPEGLAYTGELFFGEGSRLTVL.